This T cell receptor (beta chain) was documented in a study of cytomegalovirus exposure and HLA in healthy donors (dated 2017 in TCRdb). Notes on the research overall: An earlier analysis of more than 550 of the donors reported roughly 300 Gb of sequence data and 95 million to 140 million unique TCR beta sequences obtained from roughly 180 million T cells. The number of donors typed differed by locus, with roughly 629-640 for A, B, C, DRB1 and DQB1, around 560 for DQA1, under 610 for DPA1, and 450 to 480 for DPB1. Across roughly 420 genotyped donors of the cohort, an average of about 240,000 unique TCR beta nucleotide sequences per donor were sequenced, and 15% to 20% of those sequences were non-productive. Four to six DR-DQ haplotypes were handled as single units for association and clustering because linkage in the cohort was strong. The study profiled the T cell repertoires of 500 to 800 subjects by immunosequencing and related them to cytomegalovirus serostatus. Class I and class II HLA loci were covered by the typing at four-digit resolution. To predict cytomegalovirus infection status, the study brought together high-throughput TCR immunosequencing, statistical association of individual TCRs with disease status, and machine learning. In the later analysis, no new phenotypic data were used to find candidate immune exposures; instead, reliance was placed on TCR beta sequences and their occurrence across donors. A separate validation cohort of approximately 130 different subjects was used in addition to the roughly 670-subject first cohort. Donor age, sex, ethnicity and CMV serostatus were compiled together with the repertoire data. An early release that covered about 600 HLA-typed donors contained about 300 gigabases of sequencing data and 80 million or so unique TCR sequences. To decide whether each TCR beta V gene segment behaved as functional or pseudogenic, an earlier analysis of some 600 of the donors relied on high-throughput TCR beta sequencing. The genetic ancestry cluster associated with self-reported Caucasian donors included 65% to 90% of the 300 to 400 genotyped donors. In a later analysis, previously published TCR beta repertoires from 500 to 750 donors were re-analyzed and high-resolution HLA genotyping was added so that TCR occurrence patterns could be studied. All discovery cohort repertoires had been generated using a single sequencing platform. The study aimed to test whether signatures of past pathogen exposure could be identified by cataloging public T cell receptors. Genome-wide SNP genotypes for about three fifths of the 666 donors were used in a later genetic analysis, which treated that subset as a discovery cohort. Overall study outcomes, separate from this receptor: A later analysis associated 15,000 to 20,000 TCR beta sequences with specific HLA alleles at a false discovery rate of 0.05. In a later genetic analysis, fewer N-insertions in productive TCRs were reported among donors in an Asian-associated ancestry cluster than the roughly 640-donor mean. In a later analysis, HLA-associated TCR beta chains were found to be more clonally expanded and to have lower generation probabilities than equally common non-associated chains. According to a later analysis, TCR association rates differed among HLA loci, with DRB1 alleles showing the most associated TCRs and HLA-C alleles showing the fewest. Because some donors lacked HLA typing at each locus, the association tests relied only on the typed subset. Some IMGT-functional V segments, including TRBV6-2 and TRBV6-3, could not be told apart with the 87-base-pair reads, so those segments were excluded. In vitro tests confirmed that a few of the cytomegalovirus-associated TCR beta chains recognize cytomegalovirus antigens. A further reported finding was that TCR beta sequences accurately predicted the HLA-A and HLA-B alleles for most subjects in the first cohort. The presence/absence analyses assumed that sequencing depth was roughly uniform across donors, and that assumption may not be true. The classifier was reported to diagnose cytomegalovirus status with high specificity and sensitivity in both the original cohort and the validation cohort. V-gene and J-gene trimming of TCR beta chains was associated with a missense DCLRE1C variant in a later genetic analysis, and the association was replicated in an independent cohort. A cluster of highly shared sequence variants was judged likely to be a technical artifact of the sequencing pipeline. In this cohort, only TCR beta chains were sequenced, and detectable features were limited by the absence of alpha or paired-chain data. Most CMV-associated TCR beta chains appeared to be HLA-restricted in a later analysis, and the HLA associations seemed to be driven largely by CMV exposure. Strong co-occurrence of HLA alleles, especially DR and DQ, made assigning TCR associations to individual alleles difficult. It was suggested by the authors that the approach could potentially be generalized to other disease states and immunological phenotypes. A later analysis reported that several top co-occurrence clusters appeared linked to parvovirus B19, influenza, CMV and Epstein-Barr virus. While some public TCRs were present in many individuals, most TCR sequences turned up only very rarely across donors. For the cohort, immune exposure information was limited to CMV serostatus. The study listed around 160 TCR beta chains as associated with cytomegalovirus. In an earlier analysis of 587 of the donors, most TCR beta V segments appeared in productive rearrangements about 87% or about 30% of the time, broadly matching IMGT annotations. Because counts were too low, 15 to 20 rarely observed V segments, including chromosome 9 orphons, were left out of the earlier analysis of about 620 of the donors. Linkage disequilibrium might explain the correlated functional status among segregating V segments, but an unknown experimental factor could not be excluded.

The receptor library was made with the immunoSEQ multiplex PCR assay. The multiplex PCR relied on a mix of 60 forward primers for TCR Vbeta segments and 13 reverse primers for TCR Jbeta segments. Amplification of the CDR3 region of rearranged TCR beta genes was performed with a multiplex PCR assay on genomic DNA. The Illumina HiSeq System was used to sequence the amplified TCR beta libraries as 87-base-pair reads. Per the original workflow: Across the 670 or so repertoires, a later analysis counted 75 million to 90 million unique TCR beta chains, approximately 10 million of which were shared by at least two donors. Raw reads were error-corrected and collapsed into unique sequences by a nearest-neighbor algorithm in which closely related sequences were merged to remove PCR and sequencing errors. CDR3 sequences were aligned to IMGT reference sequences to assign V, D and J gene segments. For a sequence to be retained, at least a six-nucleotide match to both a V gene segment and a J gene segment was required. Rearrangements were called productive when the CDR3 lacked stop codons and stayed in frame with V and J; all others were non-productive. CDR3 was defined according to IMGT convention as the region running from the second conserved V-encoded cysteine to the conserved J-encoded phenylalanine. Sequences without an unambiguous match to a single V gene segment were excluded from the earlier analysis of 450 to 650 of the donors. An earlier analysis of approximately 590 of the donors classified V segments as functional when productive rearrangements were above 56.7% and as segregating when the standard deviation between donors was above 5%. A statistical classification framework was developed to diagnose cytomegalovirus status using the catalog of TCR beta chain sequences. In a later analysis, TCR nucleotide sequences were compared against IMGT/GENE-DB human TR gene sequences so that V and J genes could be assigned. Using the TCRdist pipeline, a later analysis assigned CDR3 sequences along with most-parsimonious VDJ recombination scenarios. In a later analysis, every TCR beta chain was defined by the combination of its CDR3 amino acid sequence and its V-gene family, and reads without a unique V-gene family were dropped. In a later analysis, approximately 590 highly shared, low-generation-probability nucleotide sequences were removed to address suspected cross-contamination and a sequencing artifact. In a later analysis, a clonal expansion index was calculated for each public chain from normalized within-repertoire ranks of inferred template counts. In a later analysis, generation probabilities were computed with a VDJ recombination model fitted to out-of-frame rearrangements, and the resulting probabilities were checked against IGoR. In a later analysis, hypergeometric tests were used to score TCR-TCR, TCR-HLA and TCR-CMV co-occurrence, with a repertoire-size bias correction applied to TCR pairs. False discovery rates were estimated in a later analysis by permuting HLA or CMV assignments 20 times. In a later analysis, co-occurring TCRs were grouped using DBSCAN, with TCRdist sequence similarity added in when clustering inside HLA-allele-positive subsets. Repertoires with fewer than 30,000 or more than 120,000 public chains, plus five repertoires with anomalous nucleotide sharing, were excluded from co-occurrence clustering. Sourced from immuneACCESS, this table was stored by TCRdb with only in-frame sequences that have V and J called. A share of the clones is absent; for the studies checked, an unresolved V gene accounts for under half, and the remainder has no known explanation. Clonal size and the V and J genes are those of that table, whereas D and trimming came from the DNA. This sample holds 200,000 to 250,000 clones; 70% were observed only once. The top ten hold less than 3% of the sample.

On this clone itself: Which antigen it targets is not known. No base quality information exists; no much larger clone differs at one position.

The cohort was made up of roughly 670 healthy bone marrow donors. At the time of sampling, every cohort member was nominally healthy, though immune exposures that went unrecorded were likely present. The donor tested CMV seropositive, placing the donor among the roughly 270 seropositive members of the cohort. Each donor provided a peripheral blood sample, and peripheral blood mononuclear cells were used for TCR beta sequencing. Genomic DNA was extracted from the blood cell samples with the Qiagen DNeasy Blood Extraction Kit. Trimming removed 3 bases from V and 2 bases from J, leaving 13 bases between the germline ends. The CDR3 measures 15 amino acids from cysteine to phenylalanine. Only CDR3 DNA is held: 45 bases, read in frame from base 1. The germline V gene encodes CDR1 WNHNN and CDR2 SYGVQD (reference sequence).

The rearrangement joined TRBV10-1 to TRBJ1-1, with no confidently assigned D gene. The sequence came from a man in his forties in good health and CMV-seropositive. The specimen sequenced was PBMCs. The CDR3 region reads CASSDGGSPNTEAFF. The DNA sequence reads TGCGCCAGCAGTGACGGAGGCAGCCCCAACACTGAAGCTTTCTTT.